This T cell receptor (beta chain) emerged from a study of cytomegalovirus exposure and HLA in healthy donors. The PCR used 60 Vbeta and 13 Jbeta primers. Measured with immunoSEQ multiplex PCR; TCRdb has only the in-frame clones, and not every one. The data contain 140,000 to 150,000 clones, around four fifths of them seen just once; the ten biggest clones take up around 9.7%. J gave up 4 bases and V 5 bases, and 16 bases lay outside the gene matches. Germline V gene lookup returns CDR1 MDHEN and CDR2 SYDVKM. This CDR3 is built from 18 residues. This clone was recorded a few times. Its antigen remains unidentified. Study outcomes and limitations: The authors later found most CMV-associated TCR beta chains appeared HLA-restricted. In presence/absence analyses, roughly uniform sequencing depth across donors was assumed.

The receptor's source is a woman in her sixties or seventies in good health and CMV-seropositive. The chain joins TRBV28 to TRBJ1-1; 10 bases line up with TRBD1. What was sequenced was PBMCs. The CDR3 spells CASSPTGTGVMLGTEAFF. The CDR3 nucleotides read TGTGCCAGCAGTCCAACCGGGACAGGGGTTATGTTAGGCACTGAAGCTTTCTTT.